Listed here are 23 T cell receptor beta chains from one sample, sequenced in a study of CD4 T cells in relation to SARS-CoV-2 and coronaviruses. TCRdb's table, derived via immunoSEQ multiplex PCR, lists solely in-frame clones and lacks some. The table has 65,000 or so clones, 80% to 90% seen once; the top ten hold roughly 1.6%. Before the COVID-19 pandemic, during about 2010-2019, CD4+ T cells were taken from unexposed donors. Sequenced sample: memory CD4+ T cells from PBMCs. Receptors were obtained from a human donor in good health.

The rearrangement links TRBV7-2 to TRBJ2-7; no definite D call. In germline, CDR1 is SGHTA, CDR2 FQGNSA. Trimming took off 3 bases at V and 1 base at J, with 10 bases between the two ends. The CDR3 runs 14 residues. As DNA, the CDR3 is TGTGCCAGCAGCTTTTTGACCAGGTCCTACGAGCAGTACTTC. Translating it yields CASSFLTRSYEQYF.

The chain uses TRBV2 and TRBJ1-2; TRBD1 aligns across 7 bases. Germline V gene sequence: CDR1 SNHLY, CDR2 FYNNEI. Trimming at V came to 7 bases and at J to 8 bases, leaving 13 bases not matched to a gene. The CDR3 has 14 residues. The CDR3 region has the DNA TGTGCCAGCACCGAACAGGGGCCTATGGGAGGCTACACCTTC. This gives the protein CASTEQGPMGGYTF.

The gene calls are TRBV7-9 and TRBJ2-1; D may be TRBD2 (5 bases). The CDR3 covers 14 residues. V gave up 3 bases and J gave up 5 bases, with 11 bases separating them. CDR1 and CDR2 (germline): SEHNR, FQNEAQ (reference sequence). CDR3 DNA sequence: TGTGCCAGCAGCTTGCCCAGCGGAAACAATGAGCAGTTCTTC. Its translation: CASSLPSGNNEQFF.

V and J are TRBV30 and TRBJ1-4; a possible D gene is TRBD1 (5 bases). CDR3 size: 14 residues. Germline lookup yields CDR1 GTSNPN and CDR2 SVGIG (reference sequence). The ends were cut back, 3 bases at V and 7 bases at J, with 15 bases in the middle. CDR3 in amino acids: CAWRGGLRGEKLFF. CDR3 DNA: TGTGCCTGGAGAGGAGGGCTTAGGGGTGAAAAACTGTTTTTT.

The chain employs TRBV19 and TRBJ2-3, with D tentatively TRBD2 (5 bases). Trimming took off 7 bases at V and 4 bases at J, with 15 bases between the two ends. Germline CDR1 and CDR2: LNHDA and SQIVND (reference sequence). This CDR3 spans 14 amino acids. CDR3 sequence reads: CASNRDFGADTQYF. The CDR3, as DNA: TGTGCCAGTAACCGGGATTTCGGCGCAGATACGCAGTATTTT. The full variable domain, in which reference TRBV19 and TRBJ2-3 provide the parts outside the CDR3, is DGGITQSPKYLFRKEGQNVTLSCEQNLNHDAMYWYRQDPGQGLRLIYYSQIVNDFQKGDIAEGYSVSREKKESFPLTVTSAQKNPTAFYLCASNRDFGADTQYFGPGTRLTVL.

J is TRBJ2-3 and V is TRBV7-2; tentatively, D is TRBD1 or TRBD2 (5 bases each). Trimming removed 5 bases from V and 1 base from J, with 16 bases in between. The germline V gene encodes CDR1 SGHTA and CDR2 FQGNSA. The CDR3 has 16 residues. CDR3: CASSHRLGRGTDTQYF. The DNA of the CDR3 is TGTGCCAGCAGCCACCGACTGGGACGTGGCACAGATACGCAGTATTTT.

The V gene is TRBV7-9, the J gene TRBJ2-5; 10 bases line up with TRBD2. Trimming took 5 bases from V and 2 from J; bases not matched to a gene: 5. CDR1 is SEHNR and CDR2 is FQNEAQ in the germline V gene (reference sequence). The CDR3 totals 15 residues. This CDR3 is CASSQTSGLQETQYF. CDR3 DNA: TGTGCCAGCAGCCAGACTAGCGGGCTGCAAGAGACCCAGTACTTC.

The rearrangement uses TRBV24-1 and TRBJ2-2; 8 nucleotides line up with TRBD2. Germline trimming cut 9 bases from V and 9 bases from J; bases unmatched to any gene: 11. The CDR3 totals 14 residues. Germline V lookup: CDR1 KGHDR, CDR2 SFDVKD. The chain's CDR3 is CATAAGGPLRELFF. CDR3 bases: TGTGCCACCGCGGCGGGAGGCCCATTGAGGGAGCTGTTTTTT.

The chain has TRBV9 and TRBJ2-3; 16 bases are a match to TRBD2. Trimming cost V 2 bases and J 2 bases; bases outside gene matches: 5. The length of the CDR3 is 18 residues. Germline CDR1 and CDR2: SGDLS and YYNGEE. The CDR3 region is CASSVGLAGGVVTDTQYF. CDR3 DNA sequence: TGTGCCAGCAGCGTGGGACTAGCGGGAGGGGTCGTCACAGATACGCAGTATTTT.

This clone was detected a few times. The rearrangement links TRBV7-9 to TRBJ1-4, with D possibly TRBD1 on 6 matching bases. Germline loops: CDR1 SEHNR, CDR2 FQNEAQ (reference sequence). CDR3 length equals 16 residues. V lost 5 bases and J lost 0, with 13 bases in between. The CDR3 nucleotides read TGTGCCAGCAGCCCCGGGACAACTGCAACTAATGAAAAACTGTTTTTT. Translated, it gives CASSPGTTATNEKLFF.

The chain combines TRBV2 with TRBJ1-1, with 8 bases lining up with TRBD1. V was clipped by 6 bases and J by 5 bases; unmatched bases: 8. Per germline, CDR1 SNHLY and CDR2 FYNNEI. The CDR3 runs to 14 residues. The CDR3 DNA follows: TGTGCCAGCAGAGCACAGGGGGGGAGAACTGAAGCTTTCTTT. Translation: CASRAQGGRTEAFF.

The chain combines TRBV12-3 or TRBV12-4 with TRBJ1-4, with a weak D call TRBD1 (5 bases). The CDR3 totals 12 residues. V was pared by 5 bases and J by 8 bases, with 9 bases between. CDR3 loop: CASSTGGEKLFF. CDR3 sequence (DNA): TGTGCCAGCAGTACGGGGGGGGAAAAACTGTTTTTT.

This clone appeared a few times. The V call is TRBV21-1, the J call TRBJ2-7; the D call TRBD2 from the table was never checked on the DNA. TRBV21-1 is a documented pseudogene. The CDR3 totals 17 residues. This CDR3 is CASSKGLAGGNTYEQYF. CDR3 coding DNA: TGTGCCAGCAGCAAAGGACTAGCGGGAGGTAACACCTACGAGCAGTACTTC.

This clone has just one count. This sequence joins TRBV7-9 and TRBJ1-2, with D possibly TRBD1 on 5 matching bases. CDR3 size: 11 residues. Trimming left V 10 bases short and J 4 bases short, with 10 bases between. Germline V gene lookup returns CDR1 SEHNR and CDR2 FQNEAQ (reference sequence). The CDR3 region is CATRGAYGYTF. Written as DNA, the CDR3 is TGTGCCACCCGAGGGGCCTATGGCTACACCTTC.

Here the CDR3 reads CASRRGTGSIDEQFF. The CDR3 DNA sequence: TGTGCCAGTAGGCGGGGGACAGGGAGTATCGATGAGCAGTTCTTC. The rearrangement uses TRBV19 and TRBJ2-1, with TRBD1 matching 9 bases. Per germline, CDR1 LNHDA and CDR2 SQIVND (reference sequence). The ends lost 6 bases at V and 8 bases at J; junction bases unmatched: 11. The CDR3 length is 15 residues.

The rearrangement uses TRBV3-1 (or the pseudogene TRBV3-2) and TRBJ2-1; 7 bases line up with TRBD2. The CDR3 extends over 14 amino acids. The V segment lost 4 bases and the J segment 5 bases; nucleotides outside the gene matches: 5. Germline CDR1 is LGHDT and CDR2 is YNNKEL (reference sequence). Here the CDR3 reads CASSRKTSHNEQFF. The CDR3 nucleotides read TGTGCCAGCAGCCGTAAGACTAGCCACAATGAGCAGTTCTTC.

The CDR3 spells CASSLDGLYGYTF. The CDR3 DNA is TGTGCCAGCAGCTTGGACGGACTCTATGGCTACACCTTC. The rearrangement uses TRBV5-5 and TRBJ1-2; D ambiguous. CDR3 length: 13 residues. Looked up from germline, CDR1 is SGHKS and CDR2 is YYEKEE (reference sequence). The V gene lost 0 bases and the J gene lost 4 bases, with 7 bases spanning the gap. Together with reference TRBV5-5 and TRBJ1-2, the CDR3 gives the full variable domain: DAGVTQSPTHLIKTRGQQVTLRCSPISGHKSVSWYQQVLGQGPQFIFQYYEKEERGRGNFPDRFSARQFPNYSSELNVNALLLGDSALYLCASSLDGLYGYTFGSGTRLTVV.

This chain connects TRBV28 to TRBJ1-6; D perhaps matches TRBD1 (5 bases). V lost 6 bases and J 8 bases, leaving 14 bases between the germline ends. Per the germline V gene, CDR1 is MDHEN and CDR2 is SYDVKM. The CDR3 sequence is 14 residues long. The CDR3, as DNA: TGTGCCAGCAGACTTACAGGTGATTATTCACCCCTCCACTTT. It is translated as CASRLTGDYSPLHF.

The V gene is TRBV28, the J gene TRBJ2-7; D perhaps matches TRBD2 (6 bases). This CDR3 has 16 amino acids. The germline V gene encodes CDR1 MDHEN and CDR2 SYDVKM. V lost 2 bases, J lost 2 bases, and 16 bases lay in between. The CDR3 loop is CASSLIVGRRAYEQYF. The CDR3 DNA reads as TGTGCCAGCAGTTTAATCGTCGGAAGGAGGGCCTACGAGCAGTACTTC.

The genes are TRBV10-3 and TRBJ2-1; TRBD2 matches at 13 bases. CDR1 is ENHRY and CDR2 is SYGVKD in the germline V gene. CDR3 length equals 17 residues. The V segment lost 4 bases and the J segment 9 bases; nucleotides outside the gene matches: 12. The CDR3 sequence: CAISGTSGGATRVEQFF. In DNA, the CDR3 is TGTGCCATCAGTGGGACTAGCGGGGGTGCTACTAGGGTTGAGCAGTTCTTC.

V gene TRBV28 combines with J gene TRBJ2-2, with D possibly matching TRBD2 (6 bases). Germline assignment: CDR1 MDHEN and CDR2 SYDVKM. This CDR3 is built from 15 residues. Trimming removed 1 base from V and 0 bases from J, with 6 bases in between. The CDR3 is CASSLLAANTGELFF. The CDR3 DNA sequence: TGTGCCAGCAGTTTATTAGCGGCGAACACCGGGGAGCTGTTTTTT.

The rearrangement uses TRBV7-3 and TRBJ2-5, with unresolved D. This CDR3 comprises 13 residues. Germline V gene data show CDR1 as SGHTA and CDR2 as FQGTGA. V lost 1 base and J lost 2, with 5 bases in between. CDR3: CASSLSYQETQYF. CDR3 DNA: TGTGCCAGCAGCTTAAGCTATCAAGAGACCCAGTACTTC.

The rearrangement links TRBV6-1 to TRBJ1-4, with a tentative D call TRBD1 (6 bases). The germline V gene encodes CDR1 MNHNS and CDR2 SASEGT. The CDR3 sequence is 15 residues long. Trimming removed 3 bases at V and 3 bases at J, with 11 bases between. This CDR3 reads CASSDYRESNEKLFF. CDR3 DNA: TGTGCCAGCAGTGATTACAGGGAGTCTAATGAAAAACTGTTTTTT.